The TCR beta chain described here comes from a study of T cell repertoires in cytomegalovirus infection. Study background: Well-studied HLA-B-restricted CMV epitopes were used in the study alongside recently identified HLA-C-restricted ones. Public signatures in TCR beta pointed to CMV infection and matching HLA type. The study's findings and limits: In two of eight donors, the top clonotype was HLA-C-restricted CMV-specific.

This clonotype was counted between two and nine times. Its antigen is unidentified. TCRdb re-called the reads with MiXCR, one entry per CDR3 protein. The profile shows about 69,000 distinct CDR3 sequences, about 26% of them singletons. V lost 3 bases and J lost 6, with 9 bases in between. This CDR3 contains 13 residues. In germline, CDR1 is LNHDA, CDR2 SQIVND (reference sequence). Sequenced material: CD8+ T cells from cultured PBMCs, taken from culture after CMV antigen stimulation. The chain carries TRBV19 and TRBJ2-1; the D gene is possibly TRBD1 (5 bases). The source is a human donor in good health (CMV status not recorded). Some clones in this sample may be carry-over from other donors' samples. CDR3: CASSISGPNEQFF. CDR3 bases: TGTGCCAGTAGTATTTCAGGGCCCAATGAGCAGTTCTTC.